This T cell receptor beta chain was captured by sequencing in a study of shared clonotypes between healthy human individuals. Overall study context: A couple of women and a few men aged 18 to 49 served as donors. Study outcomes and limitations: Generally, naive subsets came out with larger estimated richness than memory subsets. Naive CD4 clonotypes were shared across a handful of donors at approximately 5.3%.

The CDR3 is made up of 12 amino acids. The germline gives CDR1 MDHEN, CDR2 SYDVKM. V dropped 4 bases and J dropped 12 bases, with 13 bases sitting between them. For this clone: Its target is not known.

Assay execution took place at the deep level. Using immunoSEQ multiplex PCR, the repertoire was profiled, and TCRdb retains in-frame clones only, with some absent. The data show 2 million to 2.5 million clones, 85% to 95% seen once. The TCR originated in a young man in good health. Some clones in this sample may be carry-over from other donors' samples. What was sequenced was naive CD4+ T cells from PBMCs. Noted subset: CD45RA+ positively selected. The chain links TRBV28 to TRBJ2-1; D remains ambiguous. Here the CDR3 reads CASSYYARVQFF. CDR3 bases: TGTGCCAGCAGTTACTATGCAAGGGTGCAGTTCTTC.